This T cell receptor (beta chain) was documented in a study of blood T cells in healthy people across ages. Donors ranged from roughly 6 to 90 years old and were healthy Caucasians in Russia. The amount of total RNA extracted per sample was at least 5.5 micrograms. Study conclusions and caveats: Versus aged donors, long-lived donors had higher diversity and more naive CD4+ cells. A roughly linear fall in TCR beta diversity per million T cells was seen with increasing age.

In its sample, this clonotype was seen a few times. Its cognate antigen is unknown. Sample-barcoded 5' priming and a J-beta primer mix drove a second PCR of roughly 6 to 12 cycles. TCRdb recomputed calls from the 5' RACE reads with MiXCR, one row per CDR3 protein. The table includes about 1 million distinct CDR3 sequences, around 43% detected once. The length of the CDR3 is 13 residues. CDR1 and CDR2 from the germline V gene are SGDLS and YYNGEE. The material sequenced was blood. The chain couples TRBV9 to TRBJ2-4, with no clear D. Judging by the DNA end, TRBJ2-7 fits better; the J call may be wrong. The clonotype comes from a woman aged 60-75 years in good health. The chain's CDR3 is CASSVEAGYEQYF. CDR3 in DNA: TGTGCCAGCAGCGTAGAGGCCGGTTACGAGCAGTACTTC.